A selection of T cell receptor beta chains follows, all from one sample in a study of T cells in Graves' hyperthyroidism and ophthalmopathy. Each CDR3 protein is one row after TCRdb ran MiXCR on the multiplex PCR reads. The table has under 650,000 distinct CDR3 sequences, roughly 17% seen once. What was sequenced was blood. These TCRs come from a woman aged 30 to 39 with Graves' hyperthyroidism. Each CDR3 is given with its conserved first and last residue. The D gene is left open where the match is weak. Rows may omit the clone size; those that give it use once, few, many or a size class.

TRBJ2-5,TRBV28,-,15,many,CASSPVGGTGETQYF,TGTGCCAGCAGTCCCGTAGGGGGGACGGGAGAGACCCAGTACTTC
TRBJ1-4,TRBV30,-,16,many,CAWSVKRGRTNEKLFF,TGTGCCTGGAGTGTAAAACGGGGGCGAACTAATGAAAAACTGTTTTTT
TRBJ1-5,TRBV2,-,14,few,CASSEGGPTQPQHF,TGTGCCAGCAGTGAAGGGGGCCCAACTCAGCCCCAGCATTTT
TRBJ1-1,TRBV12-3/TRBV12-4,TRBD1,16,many,CASSFGTGRGDTEAFF,TGTGCCAGCAGTTTTGGGACAGGGAGGGGGGACACTGAAGCTTTCTTT
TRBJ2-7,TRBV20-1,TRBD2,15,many,CSASGQRGRTNEQYF,TGCAGTGCTAGTGGCCAGCGGGGGCGGACGAACGAGCAGTACTTC
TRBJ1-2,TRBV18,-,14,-,CASRAVSSNYGYTF,TGTGCCAGCCGAGCGGTTTCCTCTAACTATGGCTACACCTTC
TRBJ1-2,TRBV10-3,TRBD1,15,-,CAIRGQGANNYGYTF,TGTGCCATCAGAGGACAGGGGGCGAATAACTATGGCTACACCTTC
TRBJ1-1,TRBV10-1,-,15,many,CASSDARAQNTEAFF,TGCGCCAGCAGTGATGCCAGGGCCCAGAACACTGAAGCTTTCTTT
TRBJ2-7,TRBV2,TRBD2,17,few,CASSKGLAGGSGYEQYF,TGTGCCAGCAGTAAGGGACTAGCGGGAGGCTCGGGCTACGAGCAGTACTTC
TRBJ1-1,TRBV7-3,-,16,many,CASSLIGGPLNTEAFF,TGTGCCAGCAGCTTAATAGGCGGACCACTGAACACTGAAGCTTTCTTT
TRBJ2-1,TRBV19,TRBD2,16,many,CASSIGLAGGHNEQFF,TGTGCCAGTAGTATCGGACTAGCGGGAGGCCACAATGAGCAGTTCTTC
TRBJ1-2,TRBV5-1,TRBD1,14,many,CASSRDSTGYGYTF,TGCGCCAGCAGCAGGGACAGCACAGGCTATGGCTACACCTTC
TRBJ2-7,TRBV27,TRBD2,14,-,CASSRTSGKVQQYF,TGTGCCAGCAGTCGGACTAGCGGGAAAGTTCAGCAGTACTTC
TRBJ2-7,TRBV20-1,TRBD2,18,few,CSARGSSGRALLTYEQYF,TGCAGTGCTAGAGGGTCTAGCGGGAGGGCCTTACTAACCTACGAGCAGTACTTC
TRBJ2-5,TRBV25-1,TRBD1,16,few,CASSGQGAGTQETQYF,TGTGCCAGTTCGGGACAGGGGGCAGGAACGCAAGAGACCCAGTACTTC
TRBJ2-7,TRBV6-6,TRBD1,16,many,CASSYSYGTGNYEQYF,TGTGCCAGCAGTTACTCATACGGGACAGGGAATTACGAGCAGTACTTC
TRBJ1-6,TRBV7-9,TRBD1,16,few,CASSSGSGTGISPLHF,TGTGCCAGCAGCTCGGGATCCGGGACAGGGATTTCACCCCTCCACTTT
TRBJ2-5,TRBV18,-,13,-,CASSPALQETQYF,TGTGCCAGCTCACCCGCCCTCCAAGAGACCCAGTACTTC
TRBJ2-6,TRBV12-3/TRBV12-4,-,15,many,CASSFQYSGANVLTF,TGTGCCAGCAGTTTCCAGTACTCTGGGGCCAACGTCCTGACTTTC
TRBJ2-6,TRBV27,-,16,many,CASRRTGTSGANVLTF,TGTGCCAGCAGGCGCACAGGTACCTCTGGGGCCAACGTCCTGACTTTC
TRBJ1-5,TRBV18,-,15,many,CASSPGGASNQPQHF,TGTGCCAGCTCACCAGGAGGGGCGAGCAATCAGCCCCAGCATTTT
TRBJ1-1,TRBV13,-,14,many,CASSGAGYGAEAFF,TGTGCCAGCAGCGGCGCAGGTTATGGCGCTGAAGCTTTCTTT
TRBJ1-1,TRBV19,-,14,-,CASSTRTANTEAFF,TGTGCCAGTAGTACCCGGACGGCGAACACTGAAGCTTTCTTT
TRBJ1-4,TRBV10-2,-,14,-,CASSETAANEKLFF,TGCGCCAGCAGTGAAACAGCGGCTAATGAAAAACTGTTTTTT
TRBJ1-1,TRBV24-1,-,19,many,CATSDFVWEGRSVGTEAFF,TGTGCCACCAGTGATTTCGTTTGGGAGGGGCGCAGTGTCGGCACTGAAGCTTTCTTT
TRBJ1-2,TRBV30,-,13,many,CAWSAGPGGGYTF,TGTGCCTGGAGTGCAGGTCCGGGAGGTGGCTACACCTTC
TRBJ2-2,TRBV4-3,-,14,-,CASSQAYITGELFF,TGCGCCAGCAGCCAAGCCTACATCACCGGGGAGCTGTTTTTT
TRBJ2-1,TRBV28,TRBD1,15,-,CASSWDREWYNEQFF,TGTGCCAGCAGTTGGGACAGGGAGTGGTACAATGAGCAGTTCTTC
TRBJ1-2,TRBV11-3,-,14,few,CASSPTRGGYGYTF,TGTGCCAGCAGCCCGACCAGGGGAGGCTATGGCTACACCTTC
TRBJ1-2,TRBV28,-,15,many,CASSPAVPLTRGYTF,TGTGCCAGCAGCCCCGCAGTTCCCCTGACACGTGGCTACACCTTC
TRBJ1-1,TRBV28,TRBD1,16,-,CASTKMGTGGDTEAFF,TGTGCCAGCACCAAAATGGGGACAGGGGGAGACACTGAAGCTTTCTTT
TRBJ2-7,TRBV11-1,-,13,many,CASSLALFHEQYF,TGTGCCAGCAGCTTAGCGTTATTCCACGAGCAGTACTTC
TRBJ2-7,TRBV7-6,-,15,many,CASSLGAGAYYEQYF,TGTGCCAGCAGCTTAGGAGCAGGGGCCTACTACGAGCAGTACTTC
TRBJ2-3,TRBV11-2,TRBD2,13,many,CASSFSGSDTQYF,TGTGCCAGCAGCTTTAGCGGGAGTGATACGCAGTATTTT
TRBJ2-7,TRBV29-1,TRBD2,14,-,CSVVVGLAGREQYF,TGCAGCGTTGTAGTCGGCCTAGCGGGAAGGGAGCAGTACTTC
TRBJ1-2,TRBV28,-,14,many,CASSPTGDTYGYTF,TGTGCCAGCAGTCCCACGGGGGATACCTATGGCTACACCTTC
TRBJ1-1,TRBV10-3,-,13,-,CASSAHRHTEAFF,TGTGCCAGCAGTGCTCACAGACACACTGAAGCTTTCTTT
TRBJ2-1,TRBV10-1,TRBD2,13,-,CASRQAGVGEQFF,TGCGCCAGCAGACAAGCGGGAGTTGGTGAGCAGTTCTTC
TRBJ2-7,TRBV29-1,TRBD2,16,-,CSVIRQGSSGTGEQYF,TGCAGCGTTATCCGACAGGGATCTAGCGGGACGGGTGAGCAGTACTTC
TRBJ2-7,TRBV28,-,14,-,CASSLGLTPAQQYF,TGTGCCAGCAGTTTAGGACTAACCCCCGCCCAGCAGTACTTC
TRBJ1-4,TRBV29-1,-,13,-,CSVNTRGSEKLFF,TGCAGCGTCAACACCCGGGGTAGTGAAAAACTGTTTTTT
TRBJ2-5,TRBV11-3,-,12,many,CASSFTTGTQYF,TGTGCCAGCAGCTTCACAACGGGGACCCAGTACTTC